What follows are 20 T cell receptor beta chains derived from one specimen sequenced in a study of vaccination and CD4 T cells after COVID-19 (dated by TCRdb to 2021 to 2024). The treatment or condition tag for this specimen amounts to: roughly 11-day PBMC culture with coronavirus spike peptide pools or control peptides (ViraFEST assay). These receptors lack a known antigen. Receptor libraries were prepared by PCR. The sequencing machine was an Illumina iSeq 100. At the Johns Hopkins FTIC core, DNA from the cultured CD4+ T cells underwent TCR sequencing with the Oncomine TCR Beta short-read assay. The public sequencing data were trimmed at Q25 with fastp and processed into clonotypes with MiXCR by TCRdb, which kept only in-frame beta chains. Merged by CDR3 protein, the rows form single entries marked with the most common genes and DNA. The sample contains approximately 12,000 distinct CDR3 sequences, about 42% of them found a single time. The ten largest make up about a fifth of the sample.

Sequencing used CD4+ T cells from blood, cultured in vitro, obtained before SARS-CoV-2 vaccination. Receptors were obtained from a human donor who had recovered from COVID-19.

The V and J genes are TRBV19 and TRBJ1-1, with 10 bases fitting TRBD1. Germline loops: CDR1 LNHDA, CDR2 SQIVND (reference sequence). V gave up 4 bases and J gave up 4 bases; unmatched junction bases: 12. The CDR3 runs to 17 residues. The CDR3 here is CASSNRDRGSWGTEAFF. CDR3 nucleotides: TGTGCCAGTAGTAACCGGGACAGGGGCTCATGGGGCACTGAAGCTTTCTTT.

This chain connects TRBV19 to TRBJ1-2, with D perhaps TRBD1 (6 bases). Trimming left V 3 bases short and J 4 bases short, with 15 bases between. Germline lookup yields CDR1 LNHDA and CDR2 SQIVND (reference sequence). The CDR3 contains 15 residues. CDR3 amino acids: CASSILGGGFYGYTF. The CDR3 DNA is TGTGCCAGTAGTATTCTCGGCGGGGGCTTCTATGGCTACACCTTC.

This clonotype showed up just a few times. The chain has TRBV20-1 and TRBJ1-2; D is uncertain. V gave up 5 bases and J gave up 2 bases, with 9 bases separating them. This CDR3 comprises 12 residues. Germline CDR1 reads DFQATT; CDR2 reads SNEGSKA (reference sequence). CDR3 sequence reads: CSARGRNYGYTF. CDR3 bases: TGCAGTGCTCGAGGTAGAAACTATGGCTACACCTTC.

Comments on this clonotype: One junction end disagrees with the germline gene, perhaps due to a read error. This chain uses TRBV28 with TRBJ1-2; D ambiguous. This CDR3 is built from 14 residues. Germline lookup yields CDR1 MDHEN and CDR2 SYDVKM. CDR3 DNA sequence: TGTGCCTGCAGTTTATTCCCGGTGGGGAACGGCTACACCTTC. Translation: CACSLFPVGNGYTF.

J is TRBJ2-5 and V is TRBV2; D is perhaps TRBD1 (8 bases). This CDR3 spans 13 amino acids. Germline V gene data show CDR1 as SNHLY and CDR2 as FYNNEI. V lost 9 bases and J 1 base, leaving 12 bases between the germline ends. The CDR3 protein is CASHRGGQETQYF. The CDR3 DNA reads TGTGCCAGTCACAGGGGGGGCCAAGAGACCCAGTACTTC. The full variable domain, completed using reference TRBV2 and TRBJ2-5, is EPEVTQTPSHQVTQMGQEVILRCVPISNHLYFYWYRQILGQKVEFLVSFYNNEISEKSEIFDDQFSVERPDGSNFTLKIRSTKLEDSAMYFCASHRGGQETQYFGPGTRLLVL.

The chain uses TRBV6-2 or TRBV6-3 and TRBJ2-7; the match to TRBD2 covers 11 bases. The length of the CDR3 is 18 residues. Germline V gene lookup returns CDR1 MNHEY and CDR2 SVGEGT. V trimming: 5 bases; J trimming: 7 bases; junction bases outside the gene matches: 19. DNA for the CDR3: TGTGCCAGCAGTACAACAAGACTAGCGGGACGACGGGCCGGGGAGCAGTACTTC. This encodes CASSTTRLAGRRAGEQYF.

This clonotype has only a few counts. Written as DNA, the CDR3 is TGTGCCAGCAGCCCCAGGGTTCAGTCAGGAGAGACCCAGTACTTC. Protein sequence: CASSPRVQSGETQYF. This rearrangement joins TRBV7-7 to TRBJ2-5; tentatively, D is TRBD1 (5 bases). CDR1 is SSHAT, CDR2 FNYEAQ, per germline (reference sequence). The CDR3 length is 15 residues. Trimming shortened V by 5 bases and J by 4 bases, and 17 bases separated the two germline ends.

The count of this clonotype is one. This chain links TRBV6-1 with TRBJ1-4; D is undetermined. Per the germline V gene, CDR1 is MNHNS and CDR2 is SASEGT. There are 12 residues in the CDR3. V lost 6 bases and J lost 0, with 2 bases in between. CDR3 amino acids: CASRSTNEKLFF. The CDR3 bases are TGTGCCAGCAGATCAACTAATGAAAAACTGTTTTTT.

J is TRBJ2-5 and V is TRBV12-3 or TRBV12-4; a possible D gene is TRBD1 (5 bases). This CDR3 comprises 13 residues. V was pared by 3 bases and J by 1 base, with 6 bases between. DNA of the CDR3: TGTGCCAGCAGTTTGGGGCGCCAAGAGACCCAGTACTTC. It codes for CASSLGRQETQYF.

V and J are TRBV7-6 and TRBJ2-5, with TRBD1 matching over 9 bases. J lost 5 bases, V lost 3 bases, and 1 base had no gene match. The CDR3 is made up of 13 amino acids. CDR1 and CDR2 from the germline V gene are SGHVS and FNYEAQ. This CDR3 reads CASSFGQGETQYF. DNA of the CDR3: TGTGCCAGCAGCTTTGGACAGGGGGAGACCCAGTACTTC.

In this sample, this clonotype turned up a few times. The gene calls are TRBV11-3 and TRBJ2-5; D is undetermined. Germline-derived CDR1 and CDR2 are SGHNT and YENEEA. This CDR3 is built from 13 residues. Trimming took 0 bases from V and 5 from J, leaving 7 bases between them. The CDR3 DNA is TGTGCCAGCAGCTTAGAGGAGCTGGAGACCCAGTACTTC. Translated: CASSLEELETQYF.

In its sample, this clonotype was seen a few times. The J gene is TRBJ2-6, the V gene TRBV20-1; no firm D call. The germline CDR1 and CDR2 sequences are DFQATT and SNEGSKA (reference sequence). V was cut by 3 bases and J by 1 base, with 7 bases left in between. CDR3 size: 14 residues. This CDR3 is CSASLLSGANVLTF. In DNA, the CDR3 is TGCAGTGCTAGTCTGCTGTCTGGGGCCAACGTCCTGACTTTC.

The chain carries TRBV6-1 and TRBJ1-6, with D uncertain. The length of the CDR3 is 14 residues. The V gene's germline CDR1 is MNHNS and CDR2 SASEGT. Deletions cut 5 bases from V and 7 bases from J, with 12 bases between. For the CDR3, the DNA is TGTGCCAGCAGTCTCTCCAGAATAAATTCACCCCTCCACTTT. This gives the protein CASSLSRINSPLHF.

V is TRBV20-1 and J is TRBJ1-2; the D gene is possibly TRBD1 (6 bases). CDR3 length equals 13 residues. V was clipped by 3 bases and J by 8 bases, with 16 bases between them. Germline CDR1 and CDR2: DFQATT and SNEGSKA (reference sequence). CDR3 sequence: CSASYRQVGGYTF. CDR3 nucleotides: TGCAGTGCTAGCTACCGACAGGTTGGAGGCTACACCTTC.

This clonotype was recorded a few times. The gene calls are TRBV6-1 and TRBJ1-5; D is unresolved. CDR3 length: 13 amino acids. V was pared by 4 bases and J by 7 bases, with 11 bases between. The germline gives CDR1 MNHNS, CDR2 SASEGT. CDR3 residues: CASSVNFLQPQHF. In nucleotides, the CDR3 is TGTGCCAGCAGTGTGAATTTCCTACAGCCCCAGCATTTT.

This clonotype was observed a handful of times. The CDR3 loop reads CASRTTGAPNTEAFF. The CDR3 region has the DNA TGTGCCAGTCGGACTACAGGGGCGCCGAACACTGAAGCTTTCTTT. The V gene is TRBV27, the J gene TRBJ1-1; TRBD1 matches 7 bases. CDR1 is MNHEY, CDR2 SMNVEV, per germline (reference sequence). This CDR3 comprises 15 residues. V gave up 9 bases and J gave up 1 base; unmatched junction bases: 11.

The CDR3 DNA is TGCAGCGTGGGGACAGGCGGCAGCCGGTACACTGAAGCTTTCTTT. It encodes CSVGTGGSRYTEAFF. V gene TRBV29-1 combines with J gene TRBJ1-1; the match to TRBD1 covers 8 bases. V shed 6 bases, J shed 3 bases, and the junction held 12 bases outside the gene matches. Germline loops: CDR1 SQVTM, CDR2 ANQGSEA. CDR3 length: 15 residues.

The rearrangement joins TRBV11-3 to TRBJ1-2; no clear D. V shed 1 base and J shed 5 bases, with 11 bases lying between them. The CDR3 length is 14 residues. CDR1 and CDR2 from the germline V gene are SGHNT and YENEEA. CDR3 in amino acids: CASSLAGTGYGYTF. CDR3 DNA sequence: TGTGCCAGCAGCTTAGCGGGAACGGGGTATGGCTACACCTTC. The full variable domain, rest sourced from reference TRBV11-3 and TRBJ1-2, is EAGVVQSPRYKIIEKKQPVAFWCNPISGHNTLYWYLQNLGQGPELLIRYENEEAVDDSQLPKDRFSAERLKGVDSTLKIQPAELGDSAVYLCASSLAGTGYGYTFGSGTRLTVV.

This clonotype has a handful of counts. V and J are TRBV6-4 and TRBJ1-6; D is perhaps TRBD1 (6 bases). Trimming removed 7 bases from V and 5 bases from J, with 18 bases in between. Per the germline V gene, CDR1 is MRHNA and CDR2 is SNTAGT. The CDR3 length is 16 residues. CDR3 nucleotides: TGTGCCAGCATGATTTGTAGTCAGGGGAATAATTCACCCCTCCACTTT. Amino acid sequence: CASMICSQGNNSPLHF.

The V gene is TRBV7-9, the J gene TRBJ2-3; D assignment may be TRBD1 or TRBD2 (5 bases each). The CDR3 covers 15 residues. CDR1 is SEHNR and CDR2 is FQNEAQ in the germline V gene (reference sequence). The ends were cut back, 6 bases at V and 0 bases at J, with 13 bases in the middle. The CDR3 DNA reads TGTGCCAGCAGTCGGGGACCTGCTAGCACAGATACGCAGTATTTT. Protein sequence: CASSRGPASTDTQYF.